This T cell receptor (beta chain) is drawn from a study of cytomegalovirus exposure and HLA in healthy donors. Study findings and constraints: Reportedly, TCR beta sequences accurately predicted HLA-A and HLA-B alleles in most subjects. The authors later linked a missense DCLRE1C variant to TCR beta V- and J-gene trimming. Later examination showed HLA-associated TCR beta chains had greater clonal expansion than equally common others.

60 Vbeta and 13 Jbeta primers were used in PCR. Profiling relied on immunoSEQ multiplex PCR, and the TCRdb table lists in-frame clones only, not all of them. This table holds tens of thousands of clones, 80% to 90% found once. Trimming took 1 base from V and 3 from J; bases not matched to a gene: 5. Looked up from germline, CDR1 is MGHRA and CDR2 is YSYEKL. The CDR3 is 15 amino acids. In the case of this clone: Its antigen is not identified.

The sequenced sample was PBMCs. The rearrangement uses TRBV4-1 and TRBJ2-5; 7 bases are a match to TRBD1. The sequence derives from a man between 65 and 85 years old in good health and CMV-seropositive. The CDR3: CASSQGKGAEETQYF. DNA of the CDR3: TGCGCCAGCAGCCAAGGAAAGGGGGCCGAAGAGACCCAGTACTTC.